A selection of T cell receptor beta chains follows, all from one sample in a study of T cells in localized non-small cell lung cancer. Sequencing used immunoSEQ multiplex PCR; TCRdb keeps in-frame clones, though not all of them. The data show approximately 2,000 clones, 20% to 25% seen once. Sequenced material: normal lung tissue next to the tumor, taken before any cancer treatment. These receptors were taken from an older female donor with stage III squamous cell lung carcinoma. Both conserved end residues are part of each CDR3. Fields, in order: D gene, V gene, J gene, clone size, CDR3 protein, CDR3 DNA. D genes are given only for firm matches. Size values are once, few and many counts, or a class for expanded clones, and some rows have none.

.	TRBV4-1	TRBJ1-4	.	CASSQGSITNEKLFF	TGCGCCAGCAGCCAAGGCTCCATAACTAATGAAAAACTGTTTTTT
.	TRBV25-1	TRBJ1-5	.	CASTDRASNQPQHF	TGTGCCAGCACTGATCGGGCCAGCAATCAGCCCCAGCATTTT
.	TRBV6-8	TRBJ2-7	large	CASSPGTELAYEQYF	TGTGCCAGCTCCCCCGGGACGGAACTAGCTTACGAGCAGTACTTC
.	TRBV6-8	TRBJ1-1	.	CASGWSREGQAEAFF	TGTGCCAGCGGATGGAGCAGGGAGGGTCAGGCTGAAGCTTTCTTT
.	TRBV19	TRBJ1-2	.	CASSMGKGNYGYTF	TGTGCCAGTAGTATGGGCAAGGGGAACTATGGCTACACCTTC
TRBD1	TRBV19	TRBJ2-7	large	CASSGTGGFYEQYF	TGTGCCAGTTCCGGGACAGGGGGCTTCTACGAGCAGTACTTC
.	TRBV28	TRBJ1-1	.	CASITVGGTEAFF	TGTGCCAGCATCACCGTGGGGGGGACTGAAGCTTTCTTT
TRBD2	TRBV9	TRBJ2-5	few	CASTYSGGAGETQYF	TGTGCCAGCACCTATAGCGGGGGGGCCGGGGAGACCCAGTACTTC
TRBD1	TRBV19	TRBJ2-2	.	CASRRGPGTGELFF	TGTGCCAGTAGGAGGGGGCCCGGGACCGGGGAGCTGTTTTTT
TRBD2	TRBV11-3	TRBJ2-1	large	CASSSPGGNTRNEQFF	TGTGCCAGCAGCTCCCCGGGGGGTAATACCCGCAATGAGCAGTTCTTC
.	TRBV29-1	TRBJ1-2	.	CSVPRTAFYGYTF	TGCAGCGTTCCCAGGACAGCCTTCTATGGCTACACCTTC
.	TRBV10-3	TRBJ1-2	.	CAISESQGSGYTF	TGTGCCATCAGTGAGTCCCAGGGGAGCGGCTACACCTTC
.	TRBV28	TRBJ2-1	.	CASSPTRTALSNEQFF	TGTGCCAGCAGTCCTACGAGGACAGCCCTTTCCAATGAGCAGTTCTTC
.	TRBV6-8	TRBJ2-5	.	CASSYGGSGTPGETQYF	TGTGCCAGCAGTTACGGGGGATCCGGGACCCCTGGGGAGACCCAGTACTTC
TRBD1	TRBV6-8	TRBJ2-7	.	CAAGAQGNDEQYF	TGTGCCGCCGGGGCACAGGGGAACGACGAGCAGTACTTC
.	TRBV28	TRBJ1-4	.	CASSSFITGEKLFF	TGTGCCAGCAGCTCATTTATCACGGGCGAGAAACTGTTTTTT
.	TRBV11-3	TRBJ2-1	.	CASSLRGSSYNEQFF	TGTGCCAGCAGCTTAAGGGGAAGCTCCTACAATGAGCAGTTCTTC
.	TRBV30	TRBJ1-2	few	CAWSKQGDYGYTF	TGTGCCTGGAGTAAGCAGGGTGACTATGGCTACACCTTC
TRBD1	TRBV11-3	TRBJ1-2	few	CASSLPGPDRAIGYTF	TGTGCCAGCAGCTTACCGGGCCCCGACAGGGCAATTGGCTACACCTTC
TRBD1	TRBV6-8	TRBJ1-3	.	CASTPTGGNTIYF	TGTGCCAGCACCCCGACAGGGGGAAACACCATATATTTT
TRBD2	TRBV28	TRBJ2-7	.	CASNRKAGTSHSYEQYF	TGTGCCAGCAACAGGAAAGCCGGGACTAGCCATTCCTACGAGCAGTACTTC
.	TRBV29-1	TRBJ2-1	.	CSVVVRAGEQFF	TGCAGCGTTGTAGTGCGAGCGGGTGAGCAGTTCTTC
.	TRBV9	TRBJ1-5	.	CASRPLPDQPQHF	TGTGCCAGTCGGCCCTTACCGGATCAGCCCCAGCATTTT
.	TRBV15	TRBJ1-2	.	CATSRANRMVESYTF	TGTGCCACCAGCAGAGCGAACCGAATGGTGGAGAGCTACACCTTC
.	TRBV19	TRBJ2-1	.	CASSTRGGTYNEQFF	TGTGCCAGTAGTACAAGGGGCGGAACCTACAATGAGCAGTTCTTC
.	TRBV5-1	TRBJ2-7	.	CASSLESGYSYEQYF	TGCGCCAGCAGCTTGGAAAGCGGGTACTCCTACGAGCAGTACTTC
TRBD1	TRBV5-1	TRBJ1-2	.	CASSTGGQGHYGYTF	TGCGCCAGCAGCACGGGGGGACAGGGTCACTATGGCTACACCTTC
.	TRBV11-3	TRBJ2-5	medium-sized	CASSLTMGPQETQYF	TGTGCCAGCAGCTTAACCATGGGACCCCAAGAGACCCAGTACTTC
TRBD1	TRBV5-1	TRBJ2-2	.	CASSSGQGFNTGELFF	TGCGCCAGCAGCTCCGGACAGGGGTTTAACACCGGGGAGCTGTTTTTT
.	TRBV11-3	TRBJ2-7	.	CASSSRDTYYEQYF	TGTGCCAGCAGCTCCCGGGACACGTACTACGAGCAGTACTTC
.	TRBV19	TRBJ1-1	.	CASSKQGDWSTEAFF	TGTGCCAGTAGTAAACAGGGTGATTGGAGCACTGAAGCTTTCTTT
TRBD1	TRBV11-3	TRBJ1-2	medium-sized	CASSLEPTGTPYGYTF	TGTGCCAGCAGCTTAGAGCCGACAGGGACCCCCTATGGCTACACCTTC
TRBD1	TRBV6-8	TRBJ1-5	.	CASSYSKTGQPQHF	TGTGCCAGCAGTTACTCTAAGACAGGGCAGCCCCAGCATTTT
TRBD1	TRBV18	TRBJ2-7	few	CASSPSLPGQGDLDF	TGTGCCAGCTCACCATCCCTTCCGGGACAGGGAGACTTGGACTTC
TRBD1	TRBV11-3	TRBJ1-5	few	CASSPDRGNQPQHF	TGTGCCAGCAGCCCGGACAGGGGGAATCAGCCCCAGCATTTT
TRBD1	TRBV9	TRBJ1-3	few	CASSVEGAYGNTIYF	TGTGCCAGCAGCGTAGAGGGGGCATATGGAAACACCATATATTTT
.	TRBV9	TRBJ1-2	few	CASSGTLNNYGYTF	TGTGCCAGCTCCGGGACACTCAATAACTATGGCTACACCTTC